This TCR beta chain comes out of a study of graft-versus-host responses after intestinal transplantation. Study in general: Recipients got multivisceral, liver-intestinal, or isolated intestinal transplants. Every recipient underwent anti-thymocyte globulin induction, then tacrolimus and steroids for around three years.

This clone has more than one count but fewer than ten. Antigen: not known. From germline, CDR1 is GTSNPN and CDR2 SVGIG (reference sequence). The CDR3 contains 13 residues. V lost 2 bases, J lost 4 bases, and 11 bases lay in between. The data were produced by immunoSEQ multiplex PCR, yet TCRdb's version contains in-frame clones alone and is incomplete. The sample lists roughly 96,000 clones; 75% to 95% were seen once. The study, taken as a whole, reports: Peak levels of circulating GvH clones tracked with early post-transplant HvG declines. Recipient marrow showed GvH clones, some seen first in ileum or blood.

The clonotype originates from a human donor who received an intestinal transplant. This chain links TRBV30 with TRBJ1-2; no clear D gene. Here the sequenced sample was unstimulated CD8+ T cells sorted from spleen or lymph node cells, taken before intestinal transplant. This chain's CDR3 is CAWSHGLSYGYTF. The DNA of the CDR3 is TGTGCCTGGAGTCACGGACTGTCCTATGGCTACACCTTC.